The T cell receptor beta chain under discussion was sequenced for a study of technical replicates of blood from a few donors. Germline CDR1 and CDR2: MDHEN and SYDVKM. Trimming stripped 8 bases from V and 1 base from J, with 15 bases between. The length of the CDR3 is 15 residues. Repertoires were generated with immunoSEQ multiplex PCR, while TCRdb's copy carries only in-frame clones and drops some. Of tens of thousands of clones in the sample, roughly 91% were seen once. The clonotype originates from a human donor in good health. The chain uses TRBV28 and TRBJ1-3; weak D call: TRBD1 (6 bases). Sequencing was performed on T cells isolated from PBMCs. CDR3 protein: CASDDNRESGNTIYF. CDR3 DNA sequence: TGTGCCAGCGACGATAACAGGGAGTCTGGAAACACCATATATTTT.